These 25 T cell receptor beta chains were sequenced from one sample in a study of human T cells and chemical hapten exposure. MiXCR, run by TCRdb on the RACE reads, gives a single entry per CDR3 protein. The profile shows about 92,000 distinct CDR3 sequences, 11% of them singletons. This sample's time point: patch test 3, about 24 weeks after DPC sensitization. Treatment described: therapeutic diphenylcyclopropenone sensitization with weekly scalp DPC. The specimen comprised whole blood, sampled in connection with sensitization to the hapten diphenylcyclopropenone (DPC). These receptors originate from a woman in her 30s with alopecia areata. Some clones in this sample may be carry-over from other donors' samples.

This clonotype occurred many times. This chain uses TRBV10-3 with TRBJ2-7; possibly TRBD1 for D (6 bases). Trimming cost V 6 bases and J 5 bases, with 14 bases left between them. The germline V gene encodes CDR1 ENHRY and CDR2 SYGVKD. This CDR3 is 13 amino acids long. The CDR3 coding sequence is TGTGCCATCAGGCCGTCAGAGGGGGACGAGCAGTACTTC. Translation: CAIRPSEGDEQYF.

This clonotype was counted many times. The CDR3 DNA reads TGTGCCAGCAGCTTAGTTGGACGGGAAAATTCACCCCTCCACTTT. Its translation: CASSLVGRENSPLHF. The chain recombines TRBV11-2 with TRBJ1-6, with no clear D. Germline assignment: CDR1 SGHAT and CDR2 FQNNGV. V was trimmed by 1 base and J by 7 bases, leaving 11 bases between them. The CDR3 consists of 15 residues.

CDR3 sequence: CASSSSLIAVLWETQYF. The CDR3, as DNA: TGTGCCAGCAGCTCCTCGTTGATAGCGGTCCTGTGGGAGACCCAGTACTTC. The V gene is TRBV7-9, the J gene TRBJ2-5, with D possibly TRBD2 on 6 matching bases. V shed 4 bases and J shed 5 bases, with 23 bases lying between them. CDR3 length: 17 residues. CDR1 SEHNR and CDR2 FQNEAQ come from the germline V gene (reference sequence).

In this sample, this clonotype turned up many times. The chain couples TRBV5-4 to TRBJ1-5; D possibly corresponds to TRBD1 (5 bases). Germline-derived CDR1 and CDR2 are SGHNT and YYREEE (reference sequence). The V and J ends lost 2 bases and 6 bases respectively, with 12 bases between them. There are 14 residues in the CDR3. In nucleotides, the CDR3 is TGTGCCAGCAGCTTCGGGGGATCCAGTCAGCCCCAGCATTTT. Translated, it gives CASSFGGSSQPQHF.

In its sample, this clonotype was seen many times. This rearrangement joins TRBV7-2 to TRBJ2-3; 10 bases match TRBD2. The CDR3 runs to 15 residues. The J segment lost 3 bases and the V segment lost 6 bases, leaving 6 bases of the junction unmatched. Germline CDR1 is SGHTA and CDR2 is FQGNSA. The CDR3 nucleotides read TGTGCCAGCAGGGGAGCGGGAGGGGGGACAGATACGCAGTATTTT. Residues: CASRGAGGGTDTQYF.

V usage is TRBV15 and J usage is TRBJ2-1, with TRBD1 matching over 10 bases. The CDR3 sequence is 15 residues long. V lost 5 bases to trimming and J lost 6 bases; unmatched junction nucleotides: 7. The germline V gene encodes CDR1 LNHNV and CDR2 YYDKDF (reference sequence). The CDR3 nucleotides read TGTGCCACCAGCGGCAGACAGGGGGCTTTCAATGAGCAGTTCTTC. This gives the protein CATSGRQGAFNEQFF.

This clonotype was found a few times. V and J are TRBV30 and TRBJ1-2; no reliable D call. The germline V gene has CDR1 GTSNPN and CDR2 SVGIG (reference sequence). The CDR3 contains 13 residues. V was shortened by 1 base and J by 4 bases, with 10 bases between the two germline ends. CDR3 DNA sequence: TGTGCCTGGAGTGGAGAACCGTCCTATGGCTACACCTTC. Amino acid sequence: CAWSGEPSYGYTF.

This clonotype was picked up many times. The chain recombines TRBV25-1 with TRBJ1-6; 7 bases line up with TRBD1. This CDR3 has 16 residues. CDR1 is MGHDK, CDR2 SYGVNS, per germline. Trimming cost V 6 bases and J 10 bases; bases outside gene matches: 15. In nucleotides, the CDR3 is TGTGCCAGCAGCGCAGGGGGTACGGTCGTGAGCTCACCCCTCCACTTT. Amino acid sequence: CASSAGGTVVSSPLHF.

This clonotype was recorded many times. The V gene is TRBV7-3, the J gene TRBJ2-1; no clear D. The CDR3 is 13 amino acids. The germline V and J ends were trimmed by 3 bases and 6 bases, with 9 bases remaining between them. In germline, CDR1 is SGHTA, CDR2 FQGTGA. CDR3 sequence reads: CASSFYLSNEQFF. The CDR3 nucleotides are TGTGCCAGCAGCTTTTATCTCTCCAATGAGCAGTTCTTC.

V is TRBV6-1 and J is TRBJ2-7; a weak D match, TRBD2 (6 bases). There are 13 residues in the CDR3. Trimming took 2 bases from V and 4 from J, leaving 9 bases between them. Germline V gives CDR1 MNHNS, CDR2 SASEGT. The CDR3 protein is CASSELGRYEQYF. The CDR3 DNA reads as TGTGCCAGCAGTGAATTGGGGAGGTACGAGCAGTACTTC.

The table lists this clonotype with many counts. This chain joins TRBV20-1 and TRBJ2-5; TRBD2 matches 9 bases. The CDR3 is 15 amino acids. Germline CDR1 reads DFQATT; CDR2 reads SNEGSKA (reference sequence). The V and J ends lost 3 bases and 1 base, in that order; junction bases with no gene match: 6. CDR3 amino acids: CSARPSGGPQETQYF. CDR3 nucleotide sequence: TGCAGTGCTAGGCCGAGCGGGGGGCCCCAAGAGACCCAGTACTTC.

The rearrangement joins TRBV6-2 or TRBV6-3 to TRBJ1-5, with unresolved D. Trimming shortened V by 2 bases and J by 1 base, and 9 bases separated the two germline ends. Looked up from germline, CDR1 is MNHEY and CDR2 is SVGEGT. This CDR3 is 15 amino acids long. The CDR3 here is CASSYSGVSNQPQHF. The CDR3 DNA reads TGTGCCAGCAGTTACAGTGGGGTAAGCAATCAGCCCCAGCATTTT.

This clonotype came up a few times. CDR3 in amino acids: CASSLGQGARNTEAFF. DNA for the CDR3: TGTGCCAGCAGCTTGGGACAGGGGGCAAGAAACACTGAAGCTTTCTTT. The chain carries TRBV11-3 and TRBJ1-1, with TRBD1 matching 12 bases. The CDR3 has 16 amino acids. Germline CDR1 is SGHNT and CDR2 is YENEEA. Trimming at V came to 3 bases and at J to 2 bases, leaving 4 bases not matched to a gene.

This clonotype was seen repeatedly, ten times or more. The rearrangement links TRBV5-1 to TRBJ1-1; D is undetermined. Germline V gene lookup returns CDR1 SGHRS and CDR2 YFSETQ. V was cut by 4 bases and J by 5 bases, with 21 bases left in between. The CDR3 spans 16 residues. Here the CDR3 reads CASSTRRDSLGTEAFF. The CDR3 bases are TGCGCCAGCAGCACTCGCAGAGACTCGCTTGGAACTGAAGCTTTCTTT. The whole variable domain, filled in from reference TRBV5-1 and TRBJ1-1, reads KAGVTQTPRYLIKTRGQQVTLSCSPISGHRSVSWYQQTPGQGLQFLFEYFSETQRNKGNFPGRFSGRQFSNSRSEMNVSTLELGDSALYLCASSTRRDSLGTEAFFGQGTRLTVV.

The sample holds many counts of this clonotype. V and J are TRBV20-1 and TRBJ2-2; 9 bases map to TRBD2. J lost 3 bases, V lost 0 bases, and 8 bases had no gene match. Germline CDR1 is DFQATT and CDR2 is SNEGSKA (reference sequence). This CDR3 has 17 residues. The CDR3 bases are TGCAGTGCTAGAGAGCCTAGCGGGATCAGGGACACCGGGGAGCTGTTTTTT. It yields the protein CSAREPSGIRDTGELFF.

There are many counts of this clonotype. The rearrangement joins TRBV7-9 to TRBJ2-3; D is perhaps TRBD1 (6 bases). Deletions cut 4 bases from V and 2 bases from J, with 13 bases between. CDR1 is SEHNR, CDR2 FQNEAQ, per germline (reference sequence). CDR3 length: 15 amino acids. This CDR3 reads CASSSSQGYTDTQYF. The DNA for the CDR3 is TGTGCCAGCAGCTCCTCACAGGGATACACAGATACGCAGTATTTT.

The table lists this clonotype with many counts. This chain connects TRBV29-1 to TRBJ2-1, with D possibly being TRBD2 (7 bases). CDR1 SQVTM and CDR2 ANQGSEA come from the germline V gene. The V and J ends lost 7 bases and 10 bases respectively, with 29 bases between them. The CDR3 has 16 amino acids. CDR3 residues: CSAQKRGGAKGYEQFF. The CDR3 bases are TGCAGCGCCCAGAAACGTGGGGGGGCGAAGGGTTACGAGCAGTTCTTC.

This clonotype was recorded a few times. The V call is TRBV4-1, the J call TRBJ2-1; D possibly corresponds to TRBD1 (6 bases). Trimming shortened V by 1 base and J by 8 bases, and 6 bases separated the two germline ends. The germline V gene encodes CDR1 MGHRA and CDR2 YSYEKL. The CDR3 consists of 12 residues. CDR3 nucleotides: TGCGCCAGCAGCCAAGGGGGGCATGAGCAGTTCTTC. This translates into CASSQGGHEQFF.

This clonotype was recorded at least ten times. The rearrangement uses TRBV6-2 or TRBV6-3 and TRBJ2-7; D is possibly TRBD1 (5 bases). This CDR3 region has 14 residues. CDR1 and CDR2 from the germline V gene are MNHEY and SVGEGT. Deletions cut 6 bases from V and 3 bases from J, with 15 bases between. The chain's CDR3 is CASSRQGGLYEQYF. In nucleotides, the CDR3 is TGTGCCAGCAGCAGGCAGGGTGGCCTCTACGAGCAGTACTTC.

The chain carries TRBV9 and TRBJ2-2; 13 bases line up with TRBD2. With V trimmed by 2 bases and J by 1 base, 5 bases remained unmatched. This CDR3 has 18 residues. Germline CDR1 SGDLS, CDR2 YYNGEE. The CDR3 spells CASSVRLAGGLNTGELFF. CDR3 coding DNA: TGTGCCAGCAGCGTCAGACTAGCGGGGGGCTTGAACACCGGGGAGCTGTTTTTT.

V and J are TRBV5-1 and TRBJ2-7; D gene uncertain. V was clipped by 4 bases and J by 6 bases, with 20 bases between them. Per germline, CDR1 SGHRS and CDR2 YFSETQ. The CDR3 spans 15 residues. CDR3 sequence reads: CASSPVNSALGEQYF. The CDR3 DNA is TGCGCCAGCAGCCCGGTTAATTCGGCCCTGGGCGAGCAGTACTTC.

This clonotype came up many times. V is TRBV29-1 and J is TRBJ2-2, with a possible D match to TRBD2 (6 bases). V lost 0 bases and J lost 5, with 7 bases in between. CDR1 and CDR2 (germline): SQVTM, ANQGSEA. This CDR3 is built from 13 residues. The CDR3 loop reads CSVEDAGTGELFF. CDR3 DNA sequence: TGCAGCGTTGAAGATGCGGGAACCGGGGAGCTGTTTTTT.

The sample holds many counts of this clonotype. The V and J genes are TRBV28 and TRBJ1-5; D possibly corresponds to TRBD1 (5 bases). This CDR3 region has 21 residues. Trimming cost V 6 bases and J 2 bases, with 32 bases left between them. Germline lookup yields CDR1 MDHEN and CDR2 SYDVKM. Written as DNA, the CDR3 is TGTGCCAGCAGCCACAACACTATTTATAGTTTAGGGGATGAGGGCAATCAGCCCCAGCATTTT. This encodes CASSHNTIYSLGDEGNQPQHF.

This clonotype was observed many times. CDR3 nucleotide sequence: TGTGCCAGCAGTGAAGGGAACAGGGCGATGAACACTGAAGCTTTCTTT. It specifies CASSEGNRAMNTEAFF. This chain uses TRBV2 with TRBJ1-1; possible D gene TRBD1, 6 bases. Germline values: CDR1 SNHLY, CDR2 FYNNEI. The V end lost 1 base, the J end lost 0 bases, and 12 bases lay between the germline ends. There are 16 residues in the CDR3.

CDR3 coding DNA: TGCGCCAGCAGCTCGGGACAGGCGGGCTCTGGGGCCAACGTCCTGACTTTC. Its protein product is CASSSGQAGSGANVLTF. The chain couples TRBV5-1 to TRBJ2-6, with 8 bases matching TRBD1. This CDR3 spans 17 amino acids. V dropped 3 bases and J dropped 0; count of bases not matched to a gene: 5. Germline lookup yields CDR1 SGHRS and CDR2 YFSETQ.